Below, 27 T cell receptor beta chains from the same sample are listed, as sequenced in a study of blood T cell repertoires in COVID-19. The table came from immunoSEQ multiplex PCR; TCRdb's copy has only in-frame clones and leaves some out. The sample consists of fewer than 90,000 clones, roughly 87% of them appearing once. Source material: peripheral blood. The receptors stem from a male donor with acute or convalescent COVID-19.

The rearrangement uses TRBV19 and TRBJ1-6, with D unclear. In germline, CDR1 is LNHDA, CDR2 SQIVND (reference sequence). The V gene lost 3 bases and the J gene lost 7 bases, with 13 bases spanning the gap. This CDR3 has 15 residues. The DNA for the CDR3 is TGTGCCAGTAGTATCGCCATAACGGAGAATTCACCCCTCCACTTT. Amino acid sequence: CASSIAITENSPLHF.

As for this clone: A junction end diverges from the germline sequence, so it may reflect a read error. The V call is TRBV6-6, the J call TRBJ1-5, with a possible D match to TRBD1 (5 bases). The germline V gene encodes CDR1 MNHNY and CDR2 SVGAGI (reference sequence). The CDR3 loop spans 14 amino acids. The CDR3 reads CASSHSGGGQPQHF. CDR3 sequence (DNA): TGTGCCAGCAGTCACTCGGGGGGAGGCCAGCCCCAGCATTTT.

V usage is TRBV28 and J usage is TRBJ1-4; D remains unclear. Germline V gene lookup returns CDR1 MDHEN and CDR2 SYDVKM. V lost 4 bases to trimming and J lost 6 bases, with 18 bases between them. CDR3 length: 16 amino acids. The CDR3 bases are TGTGCCAGCAGTTCCCCGGGAGTCCTCGGTTATGAAAAACTGTTTTTT. This encodes CASSSPGVLGYEKLFF.

The chain recombines TRBV11-2 with TRBJ2-1; 8 nucleotides line up with TRBD2. The length of the CDR3 is 16 residues. After removal of 5 bases from V and 0 bases from J, the junction contained 6 bases not matched to a gene. In germline, CDR1 is SGHAT, CDR2 FQNNGV. CDR3 loop: CASSPLAGFSYNEQFF. CDR3 coding DNA: TGTGCCAGCAGCCCGTTAGCGGGGTTCTCCTACAATGAGCAGTTCTTC.

The rearrangement links TRBV7-9 to TRBJ2-1, with 9 bases that match TRBD1. There are 15 residues in the CDR3. Germline V gives CDR1 SEHNR, CDR2 FQNEAQ (reference sequence). The V and J ends lost 3 bases and 8 bases, in that order; junction bases with no gene match: 8. This CDR3 reads CASSLRQGVLDEQFF. The CDR3 DNA follows: TGTGCCAGCAGCTTGAGACAGGGGGTTTTGGATGAGCAGTTCTTC. Looking up the rest from reference TRBV7-9 and TRBJ2-1 gives the full variable domain: DTGVSQNPRHKITKRGQNVTFRCDPISEHNRLYWYRQTLGQGPEFLTYFQNEAQLEKSRLLSDRFSAERPKGSFSTLEIQRTEQGDSAMYLCASSLRQGVLDEQFFGPGTRLTVL.

The chain links TRBV19 to TRBJ1-3, with 9 bases aligning to TRBD1. Trimming at V came to 6 bases and at J to 6 bases, leaving 12 bases not matched to a gene. Per germline, CDR1 LNHDA and CDR2 SQIVND (reference sequence). The CDR3 has 16 amino acids. In nucleotides, the CDR3 is TGTGCCAGTAGACCTCGGACAGGGGACTTTGTAAACACCATATATTTT. Its translation: CASRPRTGDFVNTIYF.

The chain employs TRBV19 and TRBJ2-1; 10 positions match TRBD1. Unmatched junction bases numbered 7, after V lost 4 bases and J lost 4 bases. The CDR3 extends over 16 amino acids. CDR1 LNHDA and CDR2 SQIVND come from the germline V gene (reference sequence). The CDR3: CASSNPTGGGYNEQFF. CDR3 nucleotide sequence: TGTGCCAGTAGTAACCCGACAGGGGGCGGGTACAATGAGCAGTTCTTC.

The chain has TRBV9 and TRBJ1-2, with 7 positions matching TRBD1. This CDR3 region has 16 residues. Unmatched junction bases numbered 5, after V lost 0 bases and J lost 0 bases. Germline V gene sequence: CDR1 SGDLS, CDR2 YYNGEE. The CDR3 protein is CASSVAQGNSNYGYTF. The DNA for the CDR3 is TGTGCCAGCAGCGTAGCACAGGGGAATTCTAACTATGGCTACACCTTC.

This sequence joins TRBV5-6 and TRBJ1-6; the D gene is possibly TRBD1 (5 bases). V gave up 4 bases and J gave up 8 bases, with 16 bases separating them. This CDR3 contains 15 residues. Germline V gives CDR1 SGHDT, CDR2 YYEEEE. The CDR3 DNA reads TGTGCCAGCAGCCCCGGGCGGGGCAGGGATTCACCCCTCCACTTT. Amino acids: CASSPGRGRDSPLHF.

This chain connects TRBV19 to TRBJ2-3; weak D call: TRBD1 (5 bases). In germline, CDR1 is LNHDA, CDR2 SQIVND (reference sequence). The CDR3 contains 14 residues. The V and J ends lost 8 bases and 0 bases respectively, with 12 bases between them. The CDR3 region has the DNA TGTGCCAGTCGCACGGCAGGGAGCACAGATACGCAGTATTTT. Translating gives CASRTAGSTDTQYF.

This clone was seen a few times. This rearrangement joins TRBV6-4 to TRBJ2-1, with TRBD1 matching 11 bases. J lost 7 bases, V lost 0 bases, and 2 bases had no gene match. The CDR3 loop spans 15 amino acids. Germline assignment: CDR1 MRHNA and CDR2 SNTAGT. The CDR3 loop reads CASSDSGTGGNEQFF. The CDR3, as DNA: TGTGCCAGCAGTGACTCCGGGACAGGGGGAAATGAGCAGTTCTTC.

The CDR3: CASSFPGQIYEQYF. The CDR3 DNA follows: TGTGCCAGCAGTTTCCCGGGACAGATTTACGAGCAGTACTTC. The chain recombines TRBV28 with TRBJ2-7; 7 nucleotides match TRBD1. Germline trimming cut 3 bases from V and 4 bases from J; bases unmatched to any gene: 6. Germline V CDR1 and CDR2: MDHEN, SYDVKM. The CDR3 runs to 14 residues.

V gene TRBV9 combines with J gene TRBJ2-5, with TRBD1 identical over 8 bases. Trimming took 3 bases from V and 4 from J; bases not matched to a gene: 8. There are 15 residues in the CDR3. Germline V gene data show CDR1 as SGDLS and CDR2 as YYNGEE. This CDR3 reads CASSARTGGAETQYF. The CDR3 nucleotides are TGTGCCAGCAGCGCCAGAACAGGGGGTGCAGAGACCCAGTACTTC.

The chain joins TRBV18 to TRBJ2-7, with D possibly being TRBD1 (6 bases). Looked up from germline, CDR1 is KGHSH and CDR2 is LQKENI. Trimming left V 0 bases short and J 7 bases short, with 16 bases between. The CDR3 runs 15 residues. The CDR3 region has the DNA TGTGCCAGCTCACCACCACAGGGTCCCCTAGGTGAGCAGTACTTC. It is translated as CASSPPQGPLGEQYF.

This rearrangement joins TRBV7-9 to TRBJ1-1; D might be TRBD1 (5 bases). CDR1 is SEHNR, CDR2 FQNEAQ, per germline (reference sequence). The CDR3 sequence is 13 residues long. The V end was cut by 1 base, the J end by 7 bases, with 10 bases between. The CDR3 DNA reads TGTGCCAGCAGCTTAGGCGGGACGCTTGAAGCTTTCTTT. This sequence encodes CASSLGGTLEAFF. The full variable domain, its missing parts supplied by reference TRBV7-9 and TRBJ1-1, is DTGVSQNPRHKITKRGQNVTFRCDPISEHNRLYWYRQTLGQGPEFLTYFQNEAQLEKSRLLSDRFSAERPKGSFSTLEIQRTEQGDSAMYLCASSLGGTLEAFFGQGTRLTVV.

This chain links TRBV5-1 with TRBJ1-3; 8 positions match TRBD1. J was trimmed by 4 bases and V by 2 bases; bases with no gene match: 14. CDR1 is SGHRS and CDR2 is YFSETQ in the germline V gene. The CDR3 is 18 amino acids. CDR3 amino acids: CASSFSAGGLIQGNTIYF. CDR3 coding DNA: TGCGCCAGCAGCTTTTCGGCAGGGGGCTTGATACAGGGAAACACCATATATTTT.

The sample holds a few counts of this clone. V is TRBV7-6 and J is TRBJ1-3, with TRBD1 identical over 8 bases. Germline CDR1 SGHVS, CDR2 FNYEAQ. Germline trimming cut 1 base from V and 4 bases from J; bases unmatched to any gene: 18. The CDR3 spans 20 residues. CDR3 sequence: CASSLGHPRQGPTRGNTIYF. DNA for the CDR3: TGTGCCAGCAGCTTAGGACACCCTCGACAGGGGCCAACCAGGGGAAACACCATATATTTT.

This clone was seen once. This rearrangement joins TRBV6-2 or TRBV6-3 to TRBJ1-4, with unresolved D. CDR3 length equals 15 residues. Germline V gene lookup returns CDR1 MNHEY and CDR2 SVGEGT. V was pared by 1 base and J by 2 bases, with 8 bases between. The CDR3 loop is CASSYYSGTNEKLFF. CDR3 bases: TGTGCCAGCAGTTACTACTCCGGGACTAATGAAAAACTGTTTTTT.

The chain links TRBV3-1 (or the pseudogene TRBV3-2) to TRBJ2-7, with D unclear. Per the germline V gene, CDR1 is LGHDT and CDR2 is YNNKEL (reference sequence). The CDR3 loop spans 12 amino acids. V lost 3 bases and J 4 bases, leaving 7 bases between the germline ends. CDR3 DNA sequence: TGTGCCAGCAGCCACCGAGAGTACGAGCAGTACTTC. This gives the protein CASSHREYEQYF.

The chain recombines TRBV21-1 with TRBJ1-3. TRBV21-1 corresponds to a pseudogene. The CDR3 covers 15 residues. The CDR3 protein is CASSFSEESGNTIYF. The CDR3, as DNA: TGTGCCAGCAGCTTTTCGGAGGAGAGTGGAAACACCATATATTTT.

This clone was recorded a few times. This chain connects TRBV6-2 or TRBV6-3 to TRBJ2-2; perhaps TRBD1 as D (5 bases). Germline V gene lookup returns CDR1 MNHEY and CDR2 SVGEGT. The CDR3 contains 14 residues. Trimming pared 7 bases from V and 6 bases from J, leaving 15 bases between. The CDR3 coding sequence is TGTGCCAGCACCCCCAGGGCTGGGGCCGGGGAGCTGTTTTTT. Translated, it gives CASTPRAGAGELFF.

This clone was seen a few times. CDR3 in DNA: TGTGCCAGTAGTTCGACAGGATTAAATTCACCCCTCCACTTT. It codes for CASSSTGLNSPLHF. V and J are TRBV19 and TRBJ1-6; tentative D call: TRBD1 (6 bases). Germline V gene sequence: CDR1 LNHDA, CDR2 SQIVND (reference sequence). V was shortened by 5 bases and J by 7 bases, with 12 bases between the two germline ends. This CDR3 comprises 14 residues.

As regards this clone: One junction end disagrees with the germline gene, perhaps due to a read error. The same CDR3 is also encoded by other DNA sequences in this sample. V usage is TRBV5-1 and J usage is TRBJ2-2, with D maybe TRBD2 (6 bases). The CDR3 is made up of 14 amino acids. CDR1 SGHRS and CDR2 YFSETQ come from the germline V gene. CDR3 amino acids: CASSREGGTGELFF. The CDR3 DNA is TGCGCCAGCAGCCGCGAGGGAGGCACCGGGGAACTGTTTTTT.

The rearrangement links TRBV19 to TRBJ2-7; 8 nucleotides line up with TRBD1. The germline CDR1 and CDR2 sequences are LNHDA and SQIVND (reference sequence). The CDR3 length is 16 residues. V trimming: 5 bases; J trimming: 5 bases; junction bases outside the gene matches: 14. This CDR3 is CASSRSIGQGLNEQYF. As DNA, the CDR3 is TGTGCCAGTAGTCGCAGTATAGGACAGGGTCTTAACGAGCAGTACTTC.

This clone was recorded only once. V usage is TRBV6-1 and J usage is TRBJ1-2; weak D call: TRBD1 (6 bases). V shed 1 base and J shed 4 bases, with 13 bases lying between them. The CDR3 loop spans 15 amino acids. Germline V gene sequence: CDR1 MNHNS, CDR2 SASEGT. CDR3 residues: CASSEGGQQRYGYTF. The CDR3 DNA reads as TGTGCCAGCAGTGAAGGGGGGCAGCAACGCTATGGCTACACCTTC.

The rearrangement joins TRBV11-1 to TRBJ2-7; TRBD1 agrees at 7 bases. The germline V gene has CDR1 SGHAT and CDR2 FQDESV (reference sequence). The CDR3 is 15 amino acids. V gave up 7 bases and J gave up 2 bases; unmatched junction bases: 11. In DNA, the CDR3 is TGTGCCAGCACCTCCGGGACAGAGCATCCCTACGAGCAGTACTTC. This translates into CASTSGTEHPYEQYF.

The V gene is TRBV6-5, the J gene TRBJ1-4, with D unclear. CDR3 length equals 16 residues. Trimming shortened V by 0 bases and J by 7 bases, and 15 bases separated the two germline ends. Germline assignment: CDR1 MNHEY and CDR2 SVGAGI. The CDR3 region has the DNA TGTGCCAGCAGTTACTCGACCGGAACCCGGGGTGAAAAACTGTTTTTT. Translated, it gives CASSYSTGTRGEKLFF.